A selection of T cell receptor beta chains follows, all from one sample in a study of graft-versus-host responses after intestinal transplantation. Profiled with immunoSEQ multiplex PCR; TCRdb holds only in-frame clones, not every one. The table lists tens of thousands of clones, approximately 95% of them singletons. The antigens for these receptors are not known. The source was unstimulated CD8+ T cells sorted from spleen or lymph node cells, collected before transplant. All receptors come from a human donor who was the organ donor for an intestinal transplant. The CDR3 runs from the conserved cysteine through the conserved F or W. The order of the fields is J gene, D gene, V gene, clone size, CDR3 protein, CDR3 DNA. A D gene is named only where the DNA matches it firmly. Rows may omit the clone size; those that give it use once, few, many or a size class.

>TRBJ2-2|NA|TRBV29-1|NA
CSVVQGNGELFF
TGCAGCGTGGTCCAGGGAAACGGGGAGCTGTTTTTT
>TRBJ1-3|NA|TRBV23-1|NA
CASSHGGGLSGNTIYF
TGCGCCAGCAGCCACGGGGGGGGTCTCTCTGGAAACACCATATATTTT
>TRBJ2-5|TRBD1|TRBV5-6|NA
CASSSPTGTGEETQYF
TGTGCCAGCAGCTCCCCTACCGGGACAGGGGAGGAGACCCAGTACTTC
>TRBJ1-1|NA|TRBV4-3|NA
CASSQFFTGPENTEAFF
TGCGCCAGCAGCCAATTCTTTACAGGGCCGGAGAACACTGAAGCTTTCTTT
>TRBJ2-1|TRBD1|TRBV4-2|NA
CASSQRQGDEQFF
TGTGCCAGCAGCCAGAGACAGGGCGATGAGCAGTTCTTC
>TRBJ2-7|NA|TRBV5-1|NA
CASSLADDQYEQYF
TGCGCCAGCAGCTTGGCCGACGATCAGTACGAGCAGTACTTC
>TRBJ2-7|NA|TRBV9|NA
CASSVSGATYEQYF
TGTGCCAGCAGCGTATCGGGGGCCACCTACGAGCAGTACTTC
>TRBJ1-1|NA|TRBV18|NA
CASSPPSATATEAFF
TGTGCCAGCTCACCACCCTCCGCGACAGCCACTGAAGCTTTCTTT
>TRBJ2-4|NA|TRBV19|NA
CASSRWTEPNNIQYF
TGTGCCAGTAGCCGTTGGACGGAGCCCAACAACATTCAGTACTTC
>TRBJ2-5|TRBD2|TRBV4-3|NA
CASSQGLAGGPQETQYF
TGCGCCAGCAGCCAGGGTCTAGCGGGGGGGCCCCAAGAGACCCAGTACTTC
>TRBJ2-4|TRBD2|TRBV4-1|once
CASSPGLAAGGIQYF
TGCGCCAGCAGCCCGGGACTAGCGGCCGGTGGGATTCAGTACTTC
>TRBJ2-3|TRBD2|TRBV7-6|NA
CASSQAVAGTTDTQYF
TGTGCCAGCAGCCAAGCGGTAGCGGGAACGACAGATACGCAGTATTTT
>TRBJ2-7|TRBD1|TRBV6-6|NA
CASSYRRAGGSYEQYF
TGTGCCAGCAGTTACCGCAGGGCAGGGGGCTCCTACGAGCAGTACTTC
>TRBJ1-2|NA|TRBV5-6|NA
CASSLEGEEGYTF
TGTGCCAGCAGCTTGGAGGGGGAGGAAGGCTACACCTTC
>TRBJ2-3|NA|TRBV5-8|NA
CASSLAGIDPDTQYF
TGTGCCAGCAGCTTGGCTGGGATTGATCCAGATACGCAGTATTTT
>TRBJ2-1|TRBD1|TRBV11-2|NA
CASSKTGNEQFF
TGCGCCAGCAGCAAGACAGGGAACGAGCAGTTCTTC
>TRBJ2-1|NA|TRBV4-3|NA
CASSQNGINEQFF
TGCGCCAGCAGCCAAAATGGGATTAATGAGCAGTTCTTC
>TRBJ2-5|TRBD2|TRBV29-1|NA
CSVLPQTSGGAGETQYF
TGCAGCGTCCTACCTCAGACTAGCGGGGGGGCAGGGGAGACCCAGTACTTC
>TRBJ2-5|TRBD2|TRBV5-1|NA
CASSYLRTSGGAGGTQYF
TGCGCCAGCAGCTACTTAAGGACTAGCGGGGGGGCCGGTGGGACCCAGTACTTC
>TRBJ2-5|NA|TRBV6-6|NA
CASSSPANGEETQYF
TGTGCCAGCAGCTCACCCGCGAACGGAGAAGAGACCCAGTACTTC
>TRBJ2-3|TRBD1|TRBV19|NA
CASTPWTGTDTQYF
TGTGCCAGTACCCCATGGACAGGGACAGATACGCAGTATTTT
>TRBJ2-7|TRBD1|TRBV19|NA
CASSTYQGAGYEQYF
TGTGCCAGTAGTACCTATCAGGGGGCGGGATACGAGCAGTACTTC
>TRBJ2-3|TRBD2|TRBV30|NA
CAWTLSGGEDTQYF
TGTGCCTGGACACTAAGCGGGGGAGAAGATACGCAGTATTTT
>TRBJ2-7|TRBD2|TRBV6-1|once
CASSALVAGGPHPYEQYF
TGTGCCAGCAGTGCTTTGGTAGCGGGGGGGCCTCACCCCTACGAGCAGTACTTC
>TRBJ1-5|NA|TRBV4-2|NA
CASSQASPLLAGGTDTQHF
TGTGCCAGCAGCCAAGCCTCCCCACTTTTAGCGGGGGGTACAGATACGCAGCATTTT
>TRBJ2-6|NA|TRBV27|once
CASSSGANVLTF
TGTGCCAGCAGTTCTGGGGCCAACGTCCTGACTTTC
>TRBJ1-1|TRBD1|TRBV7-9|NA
CASSLEGGTGYTEAFF
TGTGCCAGCAGCTTAGAAGGTGGGACAGGATACACTGAAGCTTTCTTT
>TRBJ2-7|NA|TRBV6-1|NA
CASSEYGSLYEQYF
TGTGCCAGCAGTGAATACGGGTCCCTCTACGAGCAGTACTTC
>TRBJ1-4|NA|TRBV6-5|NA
CASSQGGNEKLFF
TGTGCCAGCAGCCAGGGAGGGAATGAAAAACTGTTTTTT
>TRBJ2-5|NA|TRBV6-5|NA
CASRSLDTWTQYF
TGTGCCAGCCGCTCGCTCGATACGTGGACCCAGTACTTC
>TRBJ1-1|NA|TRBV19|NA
CASIGGGNTEAFF
TGTGCCAGTATCGGAGGGGGGAACACTGAAGCTTTCTTT
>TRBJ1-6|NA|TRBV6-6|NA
CASGRSLYNSPLHF
TGTGCCAGTGGACGGAGCCTCTATAATTCACCCCTCCACTTT
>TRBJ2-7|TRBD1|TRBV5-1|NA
CASSLVGTGVSYEQYF
TGCGCCAGCAGCTTGGTGGGGACAGGCGTCTCCTACGAGCAGTACTTC
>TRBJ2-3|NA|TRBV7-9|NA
CASSTWTSPDTQYF
TGTGCCAGCAGCACTTGGACTTCCCCAGATACGCAGTATTTT
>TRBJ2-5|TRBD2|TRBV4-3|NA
CASSQAGGQETQYF
TGCGCCAGCAGCCAAGCGGGGGGGCAAGAGACCCAGTACTTC
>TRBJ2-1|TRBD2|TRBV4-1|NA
CASSQSSFGTKYFYEQFF
TGCGCCAGCAGCCAATCCTCGTTCGGGACTAAGTATTTCTATGAGCAGTTCTTC
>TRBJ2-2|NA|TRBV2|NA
CASRGTELFF
TGTGCCAGCAGGGGGACCGAGCTGTTTTTT
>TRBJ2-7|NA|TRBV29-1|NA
CSVEGVSYEQYF
TGCAGCGTTGAAGGGGTCTCCTACGAGCAGTACTTC
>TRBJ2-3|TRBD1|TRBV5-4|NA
CASSFQGEELFTDTQYF
TGTGCCAGCAGCTTCCAGGGGGAAGAACTCTTCACAGATACGCAGTATTTT
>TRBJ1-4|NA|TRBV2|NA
CASRGSPADNEKLFF
TGTGCCAGCAGAGGCAGCCCAGCTGATAATGAAAAACTGTTTTTT
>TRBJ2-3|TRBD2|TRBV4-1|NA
CASSPNPGLATDTQYF
TGCGCCAGCAGCCCTAATCCGGGACTAGCAACGGATACGCAGTATTTT
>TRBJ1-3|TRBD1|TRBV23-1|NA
CASSHRRGLGNTIYF
TGCGCCAGCAGTCACCGCAGGGGGCTTGGAAACACCATATATTTT
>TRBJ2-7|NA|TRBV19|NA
CASSIGHSYEQYF
TGTGCCAGTAGTATAGGACACTCCTACGAGCAGTACTTC
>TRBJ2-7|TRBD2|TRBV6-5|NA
CASSYDSRGDDYEQYF
TGTGCCAGCAGTTACGATTCCCGGGGGGATGACTACGAGCAGTACTTC
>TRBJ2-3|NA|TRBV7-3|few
CASSLKAGGADTQYF
TGTGCCAGCAGCTTAAAAGCCGGGGGTGCAGATACGCAGTATTTT
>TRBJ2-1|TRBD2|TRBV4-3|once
CASSQEVGLAGALPYNEQFF
TGCGCCAGCAGCCAAGAGGTGGGACTAGCGGGGGCCCTTCCTTACAATGAGCAGTTCTTC
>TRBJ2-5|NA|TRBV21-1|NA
CASSTRDRGGGETQYF
TGTGCCAGCAGCACCAGAGACAGGGGGGGAGGAGAGACCCAGTACTTC
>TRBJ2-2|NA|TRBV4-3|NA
CASSQDLEEGYYTGELFF
TGCGCCAGCAGCCAAGATCTTGAAGAAGGGTACTACACCGGGGAGCTGTTTTTT
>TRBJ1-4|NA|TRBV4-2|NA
CASSQEWGVRKLFF
TGTGCCAGCAGCCAAGAATGGGGCGTGCGTAAACTGTTTTTT
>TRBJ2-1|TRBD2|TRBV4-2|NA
CASSQVGLAGVLSYNEQFF
TGTGCCAGCAGCCAAGTCGGCCTAGCGGGGGTCTTATCCTACAATGAGCAGTTCTTC
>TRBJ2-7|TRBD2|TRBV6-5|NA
CASSPSGGTNYEQYF
TGTGCCAGCAGTCCTAGCGGGGGGACAAACTACGAGCAGTACTTC
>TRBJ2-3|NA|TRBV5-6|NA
CASSRLGDTQYF
TGTGCCAGCAGCCGTCTTGGAGATACGCAGTATTTT
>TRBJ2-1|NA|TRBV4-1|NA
CASSQDQGSNEQFF
TGCGCCAGCAGCCAAGATCAAGGTTCCAATGAGCAGTTCTTC
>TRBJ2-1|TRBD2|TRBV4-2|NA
CASGRLAGDYNEQFF
TGTGCCAGCGGGCGACTAGCGGGGGACTACAATGAGCAGTTCTTC
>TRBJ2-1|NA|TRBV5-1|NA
CASSLVHNEQFF
TGCGCCAGCAGCTTGGTTCACAATGAGCAGTTCTTC